This T cell receptor beta chain comes out of a study of vaccination and CD4 T cells after COVID-19. Study background: Participants got two doses of BNT162b2 or mRNA-1273 vaccine. Findings of the study overall: In convalescent patients, 304 of 307 vaccine-specific clones were mono-reactive for SARS-CoV-2 spike.

The Oncomine TCR Beta short-read assay was what sequenced the DNA obtained from cultured CD4+ T cells. Genomic DNA was taken out of cultured CD4+ T cells by extraction. TCRdb re-called the PCR reads through MiXCR, storing one row per CDR3 protein. The sample has roughly 24,000 distinct CDR3 sequences; roughly two fifths are singletons. Trimming took 7 bases from V and 6 from J, leaving 7 bases between them. The CDR3 runs to 11 residues. CDR1 is WSHSY, CDR2 SAAADI, per germline. Treatment defined: approximately nine-day PBMC culture with coronavirus spike peptide pools or control peptides (ViraFEST assay). After culture for 10 days, isolation of CD4+ T cells was performed by negative selection. This clonotype appeared a single time. Its antigen is not known.

The clonotype originates from a human donor who had recovered from COVID-19. The sample comprised CD4+ T cells from blood, cultured in vitro. The chain couples TRBV10-2 to TRBJ2-1, with no clear D. For the CDR3, the DNA is TGCGCCAGCACCGGACCCAATGAGCAGTTCTTC. This codes for CASTGPNEQFF.